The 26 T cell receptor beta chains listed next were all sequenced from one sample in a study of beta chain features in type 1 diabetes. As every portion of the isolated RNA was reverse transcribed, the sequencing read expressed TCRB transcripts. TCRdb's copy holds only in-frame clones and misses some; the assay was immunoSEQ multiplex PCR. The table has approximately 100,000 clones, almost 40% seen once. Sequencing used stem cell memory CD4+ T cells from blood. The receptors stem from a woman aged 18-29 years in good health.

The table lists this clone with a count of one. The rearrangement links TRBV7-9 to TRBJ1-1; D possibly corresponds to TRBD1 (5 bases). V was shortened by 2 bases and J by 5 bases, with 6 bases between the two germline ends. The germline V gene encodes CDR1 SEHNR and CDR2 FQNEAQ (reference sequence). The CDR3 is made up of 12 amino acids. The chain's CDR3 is CASSLRGTEAFF. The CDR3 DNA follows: TGTGCCAGCAGCTTAAGGGGAACTGAAGCTTTCTTT. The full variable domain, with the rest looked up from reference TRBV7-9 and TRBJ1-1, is DTGVSQNPRHKITKRGQNVTFRCDPISEHNRLYWYRQTLGQGPEFLTYFQNEAQLEKSRLLSDRFSAERPKGSFSTLEIQRTEQGDSAMYLCASSLRGTEAFFGQGTRLTVV.

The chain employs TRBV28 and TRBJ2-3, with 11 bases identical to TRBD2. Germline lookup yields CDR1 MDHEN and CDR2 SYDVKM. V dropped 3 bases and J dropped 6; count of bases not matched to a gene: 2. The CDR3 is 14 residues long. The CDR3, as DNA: TGTGCCAGCAGTTTTTTAGCGGGAGGGGATACGCAGTATTTT. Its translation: CASSFLAGGDTQYF.

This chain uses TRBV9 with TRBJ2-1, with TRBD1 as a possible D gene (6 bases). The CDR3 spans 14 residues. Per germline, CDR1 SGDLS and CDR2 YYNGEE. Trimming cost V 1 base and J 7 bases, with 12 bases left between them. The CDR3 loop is CASSVLQGQNEQFF. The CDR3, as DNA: TGTGCCAGCAGCGTATTGCAGGGGCAGAATGAGCAGTTCTTC.

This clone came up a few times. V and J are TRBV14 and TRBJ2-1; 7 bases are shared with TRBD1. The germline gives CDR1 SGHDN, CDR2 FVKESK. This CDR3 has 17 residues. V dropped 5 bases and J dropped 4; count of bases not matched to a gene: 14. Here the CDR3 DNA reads TGTGCCAGCAGCGGGCTTTCGGACAGGACCTCTTACAATGAGCAGTTCTTC. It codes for CASSGLSDRTSYNEQFF.

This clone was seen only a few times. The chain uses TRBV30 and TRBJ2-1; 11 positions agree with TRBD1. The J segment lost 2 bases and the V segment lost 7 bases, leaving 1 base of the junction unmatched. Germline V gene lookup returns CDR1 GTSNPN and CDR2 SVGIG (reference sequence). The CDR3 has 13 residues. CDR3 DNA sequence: TGTGCCTCGGACAGGGGGCCCTACAATGAGCAGTTCTTC. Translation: CASDRGPYNEQFF.

CDR3 in DNA: TGTGCCAGCAGCTTGGTCGCGGGCAGAAACACTGAAGCTTTCTTT. It translates to CASSLVAGRNTEAFF. The chain recombines TRBV5-8 with TRBJ1-1; the D is unclear. The CDR3 runs to 15 residues. Per the germline V gene, CDR1 is SGHTS and CDR2 is YDEGEE. Trimming pared 0 bases from V and 2 bases from J, leaving 11 bases between.

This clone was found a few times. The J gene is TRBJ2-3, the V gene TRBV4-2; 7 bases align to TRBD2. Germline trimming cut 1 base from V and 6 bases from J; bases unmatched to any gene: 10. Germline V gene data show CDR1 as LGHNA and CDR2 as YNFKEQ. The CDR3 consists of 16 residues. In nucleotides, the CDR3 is TGTGCCAGCAGCCAAGCGGCCAGCGGGACCGGGGATACGCAGTATTTT. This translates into CASSQAASGTGDTQYF.

CDR3 protein: CASSSDTYNEQFF. In DNA, the CDR3 is TGCGCCAGCAGCTCGGACACTTACAATGAGCAGTTCTTC. The rearrangement joins TRBV5-1 to TRBJ2-1; possible D gene TRBD1, 5 bases. V shed 3 bases and J shed 4 bases, with 8 bases lying between them. The CDR3 is 13 amino acids. CDR1 SGHRS and CDR2 YFSETQ come from the germline V gene.

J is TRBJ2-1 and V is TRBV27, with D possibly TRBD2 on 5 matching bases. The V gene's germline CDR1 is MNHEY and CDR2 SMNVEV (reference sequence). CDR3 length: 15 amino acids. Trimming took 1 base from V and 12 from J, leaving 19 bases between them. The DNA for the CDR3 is TGTGCCAGCAGTTTATTTGTTGGGAGTCCTGGCGGGCAGTTCTTC. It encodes CASSLFVGSPGGQFF.

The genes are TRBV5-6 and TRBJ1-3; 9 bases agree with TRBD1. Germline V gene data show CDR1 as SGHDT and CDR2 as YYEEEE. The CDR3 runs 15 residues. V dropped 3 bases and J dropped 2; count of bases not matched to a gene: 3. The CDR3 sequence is CASSSWDRAGNTIYF. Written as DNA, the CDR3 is TGTGCCAGCAGCTCCTGGGACAGGGCTGGAAACACCATATATTTT.

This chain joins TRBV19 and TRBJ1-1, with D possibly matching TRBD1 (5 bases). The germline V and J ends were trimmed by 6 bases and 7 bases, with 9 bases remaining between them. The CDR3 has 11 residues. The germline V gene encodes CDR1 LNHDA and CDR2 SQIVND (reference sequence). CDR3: CASSLGGEAFF. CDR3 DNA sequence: TGTGCCAGTAGCTTGGGGGGTGAAGCTTTCTTT.

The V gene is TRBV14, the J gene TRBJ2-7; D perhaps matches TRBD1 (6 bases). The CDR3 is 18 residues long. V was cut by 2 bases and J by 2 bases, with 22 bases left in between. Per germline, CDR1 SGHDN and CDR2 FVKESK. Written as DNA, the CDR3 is TGTGCCAGCAGCCAATGGAGCATAGCTCCGGACAGACCCTACGAGCAGTACTTC. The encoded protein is CASSQWSIAPDRPYEQYF.

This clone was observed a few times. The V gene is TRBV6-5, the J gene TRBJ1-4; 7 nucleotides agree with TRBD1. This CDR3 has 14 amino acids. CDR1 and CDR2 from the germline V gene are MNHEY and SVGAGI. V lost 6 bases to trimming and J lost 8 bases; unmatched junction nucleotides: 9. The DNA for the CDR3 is TGTGCCAGCAGCCCACAGGGGCGGCAGGAAAAACTGTTTTTT. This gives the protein CASSPQGRQEKLFF.

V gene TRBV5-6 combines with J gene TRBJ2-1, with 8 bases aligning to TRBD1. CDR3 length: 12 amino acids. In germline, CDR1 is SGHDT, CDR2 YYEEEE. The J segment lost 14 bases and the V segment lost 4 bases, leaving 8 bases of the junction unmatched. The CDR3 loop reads CASSIMTGVKFF. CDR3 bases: TGTGCCAGCAGCATTATGACAGGGGTGAAGTTCTTC.

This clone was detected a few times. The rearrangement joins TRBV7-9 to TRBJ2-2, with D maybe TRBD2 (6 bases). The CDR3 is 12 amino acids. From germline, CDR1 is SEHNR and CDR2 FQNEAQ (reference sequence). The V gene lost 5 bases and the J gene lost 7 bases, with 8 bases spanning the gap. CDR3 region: CASSQTSGELFF. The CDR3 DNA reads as TGTGCCAGCAGCCAGACTAGCGGGGAGCTGTTTTTT.

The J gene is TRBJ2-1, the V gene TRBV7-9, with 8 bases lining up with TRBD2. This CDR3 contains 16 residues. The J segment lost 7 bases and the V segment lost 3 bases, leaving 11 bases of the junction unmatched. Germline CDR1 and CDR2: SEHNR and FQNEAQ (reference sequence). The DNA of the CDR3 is TGTGCCAGCAGCTTCGTACCGGGACTAGAGATGAATGAGCAGTTCTTC. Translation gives CASSFVPGLEMNEQFF.

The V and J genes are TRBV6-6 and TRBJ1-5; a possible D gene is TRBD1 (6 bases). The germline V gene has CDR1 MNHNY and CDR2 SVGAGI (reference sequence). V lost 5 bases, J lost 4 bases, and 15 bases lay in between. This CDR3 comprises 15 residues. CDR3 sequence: CASSHSDRNNQPQHF. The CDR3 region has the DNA TGTGCCAGCAGTCATTCCGACAGGAATAATCAGCCCCAGCATTTT.

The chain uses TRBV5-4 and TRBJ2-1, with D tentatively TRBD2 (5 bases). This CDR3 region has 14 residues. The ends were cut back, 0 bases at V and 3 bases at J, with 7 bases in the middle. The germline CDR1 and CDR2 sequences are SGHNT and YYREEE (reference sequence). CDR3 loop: CASSLVGLYNEQFF. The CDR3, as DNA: TGTGCCAGCAGCTTGGTAGGACTCTACAATGAGCAGTTCTTC.

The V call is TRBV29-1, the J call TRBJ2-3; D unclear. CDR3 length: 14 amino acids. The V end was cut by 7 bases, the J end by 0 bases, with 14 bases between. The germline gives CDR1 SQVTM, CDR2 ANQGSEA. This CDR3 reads CSATYHASTDTQYF. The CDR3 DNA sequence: TGCAGCGCTACCTATCATGCTAGCACAGATACGCAGTATTTT.

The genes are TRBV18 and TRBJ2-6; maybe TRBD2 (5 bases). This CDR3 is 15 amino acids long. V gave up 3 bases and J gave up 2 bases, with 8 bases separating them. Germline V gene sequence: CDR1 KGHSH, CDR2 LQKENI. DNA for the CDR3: TGTGCCAGCTCACCGAGGGTAGCTGGGGCCAACGTCCTGACTTTC. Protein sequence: CASSPRVAGANVLTF.

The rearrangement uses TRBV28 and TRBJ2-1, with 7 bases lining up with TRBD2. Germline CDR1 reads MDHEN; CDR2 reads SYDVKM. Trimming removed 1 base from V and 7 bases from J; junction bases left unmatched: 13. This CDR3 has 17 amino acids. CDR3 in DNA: TGTGCCAGCAGTTTATCATCGTGGGGGAGGGCGCGTAATGAGCAGTTCTTC. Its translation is CASSLSSWGRARNEQFF.

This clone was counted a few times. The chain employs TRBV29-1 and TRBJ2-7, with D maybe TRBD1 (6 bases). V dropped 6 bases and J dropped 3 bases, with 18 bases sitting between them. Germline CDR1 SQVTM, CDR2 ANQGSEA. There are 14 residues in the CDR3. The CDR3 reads CSVSDLTGFYEQYF. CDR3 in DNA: TGCAGCGTCTCAGATCTGACAGGTTTCTACGAGCAGTACTTC.

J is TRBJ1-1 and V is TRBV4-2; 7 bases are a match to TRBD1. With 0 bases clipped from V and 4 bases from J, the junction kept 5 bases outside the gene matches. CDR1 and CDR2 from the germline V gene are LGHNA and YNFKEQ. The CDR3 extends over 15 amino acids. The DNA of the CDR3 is TGTGCCAGCAGCCAAGAGACAGGGCTCCCCACTGAAGCTTTCTTT. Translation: CASSQETGLPTEAFF.

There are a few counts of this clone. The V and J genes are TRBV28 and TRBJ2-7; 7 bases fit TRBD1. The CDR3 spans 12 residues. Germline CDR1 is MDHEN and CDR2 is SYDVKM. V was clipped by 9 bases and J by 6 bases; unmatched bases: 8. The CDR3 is CASFQRGREQYF. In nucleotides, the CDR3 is TGTGCCAGTTTCCAGAGGGGGCGCGAGCAGTACTTC.

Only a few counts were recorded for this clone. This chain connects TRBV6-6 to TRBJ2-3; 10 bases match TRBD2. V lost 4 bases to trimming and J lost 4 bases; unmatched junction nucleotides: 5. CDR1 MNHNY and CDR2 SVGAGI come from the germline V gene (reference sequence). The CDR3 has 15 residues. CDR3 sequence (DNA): TGTGCCAGCAGTTTCCTAGCGGGAGCGGCAGATACGCAGTATTTT. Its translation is CASSFLAGAADTQYF.

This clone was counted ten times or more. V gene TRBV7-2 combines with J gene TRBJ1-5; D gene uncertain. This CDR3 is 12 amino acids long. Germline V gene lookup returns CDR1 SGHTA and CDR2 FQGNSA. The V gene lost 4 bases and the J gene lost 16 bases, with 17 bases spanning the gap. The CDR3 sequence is CASSSTAKVKHF. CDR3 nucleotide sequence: TGTGCCAGCAGCTCAACAGCTAAAGTCAAACATTTT.